Detailed here is one T cell receptor beta chain. Germline V gene sequence: CDR1 MNHEY, CDR2 SMNVEV (reference sequence). V lost 3 bases to trimming and J lost 5 bases; unmatched junction nucleotides: 20. CDR3 length: 19 residues. The sample is drawn from a study of blood T cell repertoires in COVID-19. About the research overall: COVID-19 samples collected from the United States, Italy and Spain covered acute and convalescent phases. Sources were T cells, B-cell-depleted T cells, or PBMCs; the material itself was cDNA or gDNA.

Authors' processing steps: Reference gene primers were amplified, and this amplification served to estimate nucleated cell counts. Assay used: immunoSEQ multiplex PCR; TCRdb lists only in-frame clones, some missing. The V and J calls and clone size are taken from that table; D and trimming were inferred from the DNA. The sample carries about 190,000 clones, 85% to 90% recorded once. The receptor comes from a man aged 45-65 years with acute or convalescent COVID-19. The chain links TRBV27 to TRBJ1-2, with 8 bases lining up with TRBD1. The material sequenced was peripheral blood. CDR3 DNA sequence: TGTGCCAGCAGTTTGACCCCACCGGGACAGGTTTATTTAGATTATGGCTACACCTTC. Residues: CASSLTPPGQVYLDYGYTF.